A single sample gave rise to the 10 T cell receptor beta chains below, sequenced in a study of post-analysis software for immune sequencing data. Whole-study findings and limits: Included in a set of five TRBV segments more frequent in patients than controls were TRBV5-6, TRBV5-1 and TRBV20-1.

Antigens for these TCRs are unknown. Tagging with unique molecular identifiers was a feature of the TCR beta cDNA libraries. Using its own MiXCR run on the PCR reads, TCRdb lists one record per CDR3 protein. The top ten hold approximately 7.7% of the sample, which has hundreds of thousands of distinct CDR3 sequences, 30% to 45% seen once. Material for sequencing was blood. These receptor sequences come from a girl aged 2 to 10 with multiple sclerosis.

This clonotype has a handful of counts. A much larger clone sits a single nucleotide away, making a read error possible. CDR3 region: CASSFNPNTEAFF. The CDR3 DNA sequence: TGTGCCAGCAGCTTTAATCCGAACACTGAAGCTTTCTTT. The chain has TRBV7-2 and TRBJ1-1; D is uncertain. V lost 3 bases, J lost 1 base, and 6 bases lay in between. In germline, CDR1 is SGHTA, CDR2 FQGNSA. The CDR3 extends over 13 amino acids.

Written as DNA, the CDR3 is TGTGCGACCGGACTAGCGTATGACGAGCAGTACTTC. Translation: CATGLAYDEQYF. The chain carries TRBV7-8 and TRBJ2-7; 9 bases line up with TRBD2. Germline loops: CDR1 SGHVS, CDR2 FQNEAQ. This CDR3 spans 12 amino acids. The full variable domain, rest sourced from reference TRBV7-8 and TRBJ2-7, is GAGVSQSPRYKVAKRGQDVALRCDPISGHVSLFWYQQALGQGPEFLTYFQNEAQLDKSGLPSDRFFAERPEGSVSTLKIQRTQQEDSAVYLCATGLAYDEQYFGPGTRLTVT.

This clonotype was seen a few times. The V and J genes are TRBV20-1 and TRBJ2-1; 7 bases agree with TRBD2. There are 16 residues in the CDR3. Germline V CDR1 and CDR2: DFQATT, SNEGSKA (reference sequence). V shed 4 bases, J shed 0 bases, and the junction held 9 bases outside the gene matches. The CDR3 DNA sequence: TGCAGTGCTATTACCTCTCGCGGGAGCTCCTACAATGAGCAGTTCTTC. Residues: CSAITSRGSSYNEQFF.

There are a few counts of this clonotype. V usage is TRBV27 and J usage is TRBJ1-5, with TRBD1 matching over 8 bases. The V and J ends lost 5 bases and 7 bases, in that order; junction bases with no gene match: 7. Per the germline V gene, CDR1 is MNHEY and CDR2 is SMNVEV (reference sequence). CDR3 length: 14 amino acids. DNA for the CDR3: TGTGCCAGCAGTCCTGGGACAGGCTGGCAGCCCCAGCATTTT. Translating gives CASSPGTGWQPQHF.

The chain recombines TRBV4-3 with TRBJ2-1; D is undetermined. V lost 4 bases and J 0 bases, leaving 7 bases between the germline ends. The CDR3 is 14 amino acids. CDR1 LGHNA and CDR2 YSLEER come from the germline V gene. In nucleotides, the CDR3 is TGCGCCAGCAGCCCGATAGACTCCTACAATGAGCAGTTCTTC. This codes for CASSPIDSYNEQFF.

The V and J genes are TRBV3-1 and TRBJ2-3, with TRBD2 as a possible D gene (6 bases). V dropped 0 bases and J dropped 5 bases, with 21 bases sitting between them. Germline assignment: CDR1 LGHDT and CDR2 YNNKEL (reference sequence). This CDR3 spans 18 amino acids. The CDR3 bases are TGTGCCAGCAGCCAAGAGTTGGCGGGATTCATCAATGTAGATACGCAGTATTTT. Its translation is CASSQELAGFINVDTQYF.

CDR3 sequence: CSVEFNRGMYGYTF. CDR3 coding DNA: TGCAGCGTTGAATTCAACAGGGGCATGTATGGCTACACCTTC. V gene TRBV29-1 combines with J gene TRBJ1-2; 7 nucleotides match TRBD1. Per the germline V gene, CDR1 is SQVTM and CDR2 is ANQGSEA. This CDR3 has 14 amino acids. V shed 2 bases, J shed 5 bases, and the junction held 8 bases outside the gene matches. Full variable domain (outside the CDR3, taken from reference TRBV29-1 and TRBJ1-2): SAVISQKPSRDICQRGTSLTIQCQVDSQVTMMFWYRQQPGQSLTLIATANQGSEATYESGFVIDKFPISRPNLTFSTLTVSNMSPEDSSIYLCSVEFNRGMYGYTFGSGTRLTVV.

This clonotype was seen only a few times. J is TRBJ2-5 and V is TRBV29-1; 10 bases fit TRBD1. This CDR3 spans 13 amino acids. After removal of 7 bases from V and 4 bases from J, the junction contained 6 bases not matched to a gene. Per germline, CDR1 SQVTM and CDR2 ANQGSEA. DNA for the CDR3: TGCAGCGAGTGGACAGGGGGAGCAGAGACCCAGTACTTC. Translating gives CSEWTGGAETQYF.

This clonotype was recorded many times. The chain is built from TRBV28 and TRBJ2-7, with 10 bases matching TRBD1. Trimming removed 4 bases from V and 6 bases from J; junction bases left unmatched: 6. Germline loops: CDR1 MDHEN, CDR2 SYDVKM. This CDR3 has 14 amino acids. This CDR3 is CASSSRDRGREQYF. The CDR3 region has the DNA TGTGCCAGCAGTTCCCGGGACAGGGGACGCGAGCAGTACTTC.

This sequence joins TRBV15 and TRBJ2-1; tentative D call: TRBD2 (5 bases). V was cut by 3 bases and J by 14 bases, with 17 bases left in between. The CDR3 sequence is 13 residues long. Per germline, CDR1 LNHNV and CDR2 YYDKDF (reference sequence). CDR3 sequence: CATSSLLLVSKFF. The CDR3 DNA reads as TGTGCCACCAGCAGCCTGCTACTAGTTTCTAAGTTCTTC.